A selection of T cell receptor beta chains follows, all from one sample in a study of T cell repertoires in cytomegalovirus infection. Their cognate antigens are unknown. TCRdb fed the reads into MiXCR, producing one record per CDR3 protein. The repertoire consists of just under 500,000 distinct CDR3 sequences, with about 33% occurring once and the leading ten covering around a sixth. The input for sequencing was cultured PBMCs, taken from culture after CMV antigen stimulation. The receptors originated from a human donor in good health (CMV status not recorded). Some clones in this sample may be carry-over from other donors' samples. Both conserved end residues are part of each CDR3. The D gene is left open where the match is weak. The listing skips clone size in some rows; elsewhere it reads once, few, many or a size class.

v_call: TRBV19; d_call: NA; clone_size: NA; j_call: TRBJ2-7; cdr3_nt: TGTGCCAGTAGTACGCCGGGACTTTCATATACCTACGAGCAGTACTTC; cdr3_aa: CASSTPGLSYTYEQYF
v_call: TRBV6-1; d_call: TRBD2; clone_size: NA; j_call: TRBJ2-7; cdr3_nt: TGTGCCAGCAGTGAAGTGGCTAGCGGGTACGAGCAGTACTTC; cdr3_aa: CASSEVASGYEQYF
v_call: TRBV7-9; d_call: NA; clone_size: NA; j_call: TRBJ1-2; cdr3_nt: TGTGCCAGCAGCTTAGGGCGCCAGAGCTATGGCTACACCTTC; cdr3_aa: CASSLGRQSYGYTF
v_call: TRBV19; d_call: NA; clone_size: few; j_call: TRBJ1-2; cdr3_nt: TGTGCCAGTAGTATTATCGGGACCACAACTGATGGCTACACCTTC; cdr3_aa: CASSIIGTTTDGYTF
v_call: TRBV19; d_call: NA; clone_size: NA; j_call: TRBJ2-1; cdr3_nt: TGTGCCAGTAGCCATCGAGGGGAGGCTAGCTCCTACAATGAGCAGTTCTTC; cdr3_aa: CASSHRGEASSYNEQFF
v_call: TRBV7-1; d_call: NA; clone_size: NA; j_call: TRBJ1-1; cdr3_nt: TGTGCCAGCAGCCCTCAGGCCGGGTTGAACACTGAAGCTTTCTTT; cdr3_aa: CASSPQAGLNTEAFF
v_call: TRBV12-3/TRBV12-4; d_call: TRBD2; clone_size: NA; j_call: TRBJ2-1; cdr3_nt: TGTGCCAGCAGTCCCCCCAGCGGGACTCCCAATGAGCAGTTCTTC; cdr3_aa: CASSPPSGTPNEQFF
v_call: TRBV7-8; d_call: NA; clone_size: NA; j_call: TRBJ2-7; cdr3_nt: TGTGCCAGCAGCTTTACGCAGATTTACTCCTACGAGCAGTACTTC; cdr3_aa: CASSFTQIYSYEQYF
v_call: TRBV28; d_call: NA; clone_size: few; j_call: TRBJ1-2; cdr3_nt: TGTGCCAGCACCCACACCAGGGCGGGTGGCGGCTACACCTTC; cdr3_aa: CASTHTRAGGGYTF
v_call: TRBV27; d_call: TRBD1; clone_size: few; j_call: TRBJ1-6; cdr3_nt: TGTGCCAGCAGATCGAAGACAGGGGCCAATTCACCCCTCCACTTT; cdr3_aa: CASRSKTGANSPLHF
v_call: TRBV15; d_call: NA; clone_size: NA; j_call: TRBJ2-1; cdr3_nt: TGTGCCACCAGCGACCCGATCTCCTACAATGAGCAGTTCTTC; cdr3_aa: CATSDPISYNEQFF
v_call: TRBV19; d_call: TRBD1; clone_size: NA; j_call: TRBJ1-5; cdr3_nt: TGTGCCAGTAGGGGCCTCAGGGGGGAGCCCCAGCATTTT; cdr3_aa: CASRGLRGEPQHF
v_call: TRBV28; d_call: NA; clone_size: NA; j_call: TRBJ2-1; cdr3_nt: TGTGCCAGCAGTTTATGGGGCAGTACCAATGAGCAGTTCTTC; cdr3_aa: CASSLWGSTNEQFF